The next 31 T cell receptor beta chains were all read from a single sample in a study of blood T cell repertoires in COVID-19. TCRdb keeps only in-frame clones here, not all; method: immunoSEQ multiplex PCR. The sample yields 200,000 to 250,000 clones, about nine tenths seen once. The specimen was peripheral blood. The receptors shown here come from a man older than 75 with acute or convalescent COVID-19.

Only one count was recorded for this clone. The gene calls are TRBV5-1 and TRBJ2-1, with no clear D. Germline-derived CDR1 and CDR2 are SGHRS and YFSETQ. The CDR3 runs to 17 residues. V dropped 0 bases and J dropped 2 bases, with 15 bases sitting between them. In nucleotides, the CDR3 is TGCGCCAGCAGCTTGGAAAGATTAGCAGCTACCTACAATGAGCAGTTCTTC. Amino acid sequence: CASSLERLAATYNEQFF. Combining the CDR3 with reference TRBV5-1 and TRBJ2-1 gives the whole variable domain KAGVTQTPRYLIKTRGQQVTLSCSPISGHRSVSWYQQTPGQGLQFLFEYFSETQRNKGNFPGRFSGRQFSNSRSEMNVSTLELGDSALYLCASSLERLAATYNEQFFGPGTRLTVL.

V and J are TRBV30 and TRBJ2-5; the D is unclear. V shed 4 bases and J shed 6 bases, with 24 bases lying between them. Germline loops: CDR1 GTSNPN, CDR2 SVGIG (reference sequence). The CDR3 extends over 16 amino acids. CDR3 residues: CAWTASHGGLRKTQYF. The CDR3 nucleotides are TGTGCCTGGACGGCTTCCCACGGCGGCCTAAGAAAGACCCAGTACTTC.

The chain is built from TRBV19 and TRBJ2-1; D possibly corresponds to TRBD2 (5 bases). The CDR3 loop spans 14 amino acids. V lost 1 base and J lost 7, with 11 bases in between. In germline, CDR1 is LNHDA, CDR2 SQIVND (reference sequence). This chain's CDR3 is CASSIALAENEQFF. CDR3 DNA sequence: TGTGCCAGTAGTATAGCCCTAGCAGAAAATGAGCAGTTCTTC.

The chain links TRBV4-1 to TRBJ2-7; D is perhaps TRBD1 (5 bases). This CDR3 comprises 16 residues. CDR1 is MGHRA and CDR2 is YSYEKL in the germline V gene. Trimming pared 0 bases from V and 2 bases from J, leaving 14 bases between. As DNA, the CDR3 is TGCGCCAGCAGCCAAGAAGTTTGGCAGGGTACCTACGAGCAGTACTTC. As protein: CASSQEVWQGTYEQYF.

The chain employs TRBV27 and TRBJ1-2, with D perhaps TRBD1 (5 bases). Germline V gene data show CDR1 as MNHEY and CDR2 as SMNVEV (reference sequence). This CDR3 has 14 amino acids. V lost 7 bases to trimming and J lost 4 bases, with 16 bases between them. The CDR3 protein is CASTRRADLYGYTF. CDR3 DNA sequence: TGTGCCAGCACCCGCAGGGCAGATCTCTATGGCTACACCTTC.

The genes are TRBV18 and TRBJ1-5; 7 nucleotides line up with TRBD1. The CDR3 length is 15 residues. The V segment lost 3 bases and the J segment 0 bases; nucleotides outside the gene matches: 2. The germline gives CDR1 KGHSH, CDR2 LQKENI. The CDR3 DNA is TGTGCCAGCTCACCGGGACAGCTTAGCAATCAGCCCCAGCATTTT. It translates to CASSPGQLSNQPQHF. Supplemented by reference TRBV18 and TRBJ1-5, the full variable domain reads NAGVMQNPRHLVRRRGQEARLRCSPMKGHSHVYWYRQLPEEGLKFMVYLQKENIIDESGMPKERFSAEFPKEGPSILRIQQVVRGDSAAYFCASSPGQLSNQPQHFGDGTRLSIL.

This clone was counted only a few times. The chain links TRBV30 to TRBJ2-1; no clear D gene. V was shortened by 4 bases and J by 8 bases, with 12 bases between the two germline ends. Germline assignment: CDR1 GTSNPN and CDR2 SVGIG (reference sequence). The CDR3 sequence is 12 residues long. CDR3 sequence reads: CAWKAVGYEQFF. For the CDR3, the DNA is TGTGCCTGGAAAGCTGTCGGTTATGAGCAGTTCTTC.

The chain uses TRBV7-2 and TRBJ2-5; D possibly corresponds to TRBD2 (6 bases). The V end was cut by 5 bases, the J end by 7 bases, with 14 bases between. There are 13 residues in the CDR3. Germline loops: CDR1 SGHTA, CDR2 FQGNSA. This chain's CDR3 is CASSVEGGGTQYF. DNA of the CDR3: TGTGCCAGCAGCGTAGAGGGAGGAGGGACCCAGTACTTC.

The V call is TRBV28, the J call TRBJ1-2; D ambiguous. Germline CDR1 is MDHEN and CDR2 is SYDVKM. Trimming shortened V by 2 bases and J by 8 bases, and 12 bases separated the two germline ends. The CDR3 covers 13 residues. CDR3 nucleotide sequence: TGTGCCAGCAGTTTACCCCACCGAACAGGCTACACCTTC. Translating gives CASSLPHRTGYTF.

The rearrangement links TRBV18 to TRBJ2-3; 7 bases line up with TRBD2. After removal of 3 bases from V and 5 bases from J, the junction contained 11 bases not matched to a gene. This CDR3 contains 16 residues. The germline V gene encodes CDR1 KGHSH and CDR2 LQKENI. Here the CDR3 DNA reads TGTGCCAGCTCACCCCGCGTGGGAGGGTCCCAAGATACGCAGTATTTT. It translates to CASSPRVGGSQDTQYF.

The genes are TRBV11-2 and TRBJ1-1, with TRBD1 as a possible D gene (6 bases). The ends were cut back, 2 bases at V and 2 bases at J, with 15 bases in the middle. CDR3 length: 16 amino acids. The germline CDR1 and CDR2 sequences are SGHAT and FQNNGV. CDR3 loop: CASSLRQGRVNTEAFF. In nucleotides, the CDR3 is TGTGCCAGCAGCTTACGGCAGGGGAGGGTTAACACTGAAGCTTTCTTT.

This chain links TRBV7-8 with TRBJ1-5, with 10 nucleotides matching TRBD1. V was pared by 5 bases and J by 4 bases, with 11 bases of the junction left unmatched. The CDR3 consists of 17 residues. Germline V lookup: CDR1 SGHVS, CDR2 FQNEAQ. CDR3 nucleotides: TGTGCCAGCAGCCCCGGGACAGGGGACCTAACTAATCAGCCCCAGCATTTT. Protein sequence: CASSPGTGDLTNQPQHF. The entire variable domain, with the rest obtained from reference TRBV7-8 and TRBJ1-5, is as follows: GAGVSQSPRYKVAKRGQDVALRCDPISGHVSLFWYQQALGQGPEFLTYFQNEAQLDKSGLPSDRFFAERPEGSVSTLKIQRTQQEDSAVYLCASSPGTGDLTNQPQHFGDGTRLSIL.

The rearrangement joins TRBV24-1 to TRBJ1-5; a weak D match, TRBD1 (6 bases). Germline CDR1 reads KGHDR; CDR2 reads SFDVKD. V was cut by 4 bases and J by 0 bases, with 12 bases left in between. The CDR3 loop spans 16 amino acids. Written as DNA, the CDR3 is TGTGCCACCAGTGAGTCAGGGGCGGATAGCAATCAGCCCCAGCATTTT. The encoded protein is CATSESGADSNQPQHF.

The rearrangement links TRBV19 to TRBJ1-4, with D uncertain. The CDR3 consists of 14 residues. Trimming took off 6 bases at V and 7 bases at J, with 15 bases between the two ends. Germline-derived CDR1 and CDR2 are LNHDA and SQIVND (reference sequence). The CDR3 region has the DNA TGTGCCAGTAGCGTCCCGGGGTTTTTTGAAAAACTGTTTTTT. It specifies CASSVPGFFEKLFF.

The V and J genes are TRBV7-9 and TRBJ2-1, with D perhaps matching TRBD2 (5 bases). Germline V gene data show CDR1 as SEHNR and CDR2 as FQNEAQ (reference sequence). Between the trimmed V and J ends, which lost 10 bases and 3 bases, there was a span of 19 bases. This CDR3 is 15 amino acids long. CDR3 sequence: CATGRSGSGYNEQFF. In DNA, the CDR3 is TGTGCCACCGGGCGAAGTGGGAGCGGCTACAATGAGCAGTTCTTC.

This chain connects TRBV5-1 to TRBJ2-3; the match to TRBD2 covers 9 bases. J lost 1 base, V lost 7 bases, and 7 bases had no gene match. CDR3 size: 15 residues. The germline V gene encodes CDR1 SGHRS and CDR2 YFSETQ. The CDR3 DNA is TGCGCCAGCCTCGAGACTAGCGGAGGCACAGATACGCAGTATTTT. Its translation: CASLETSGGTDTQYF.

CDR3 bases: TGTGCCAGTAGTATCCTACGACAGGGGGCACAGCCCCAGCATTTT. As protein: CASSILRQGAQPQHF. This chain links TRBV19 with TRBJ1-5; TRBD1 matches at 10 bases. The CDR3 loop spans 15 amino acids. Germline assignment: CDR1 LNHDA and CDR2 SQIVND (reference sequence). V was pared by 3 bases and J by 7 bases, with 6 bases of the junction left unmatched.

V usage is TRBV6-6 and J usage is TRBJ1-1, with a tentative D call TRBD1 (5 bases). The CDR3 is made up of 15 amino acids. Trimming stripped 8 bases from V and 2 bases from J, with 18 bases between. Germline lookup yields CDR1 MNHNY and CDR2 SVGAGI (reference sequence). CDR3: CASDKGALLNTEAFF. In DNA form, the CDR3 reads TGTGCCAGCGATAAAGGGGCTCTACTCAACACTGAAGCTTTCTTT.

The chain employs TRBV6-5 and TRBJ2-1, with a weak D call TRBD2 (5 bases). The CDR3 runs to 14 residues. The germline V and J ends were trimmed by 6 bases and 5 bases, with 14 bases remaining between them. Germline-derived CDR1 and CDR2 are MNHEY and SVGAGI. The CDR3 DNA reads TGTGCCAGCAGGGACTTTTTAACCAACAATGAGCAGTTCTTC. It encodes CASRDFLTNNEQFF.

The V and J genes are TRBV9 and TRBJ2-2; the D gene is possibly TRBD2 (6 bases). The CDR3 spans 15 residues. V was pared by 3 bases and J by 4 bases, with 13 bases between. The germline V gene encodes CDR1 SGDLS and CDR2 YYNGEE. CDR3 in DNA: TGTGCCAGCAGCGGGAGGGGCGTGGGCACCGGGGAGCTGTTTTTT. This codes for CASSGRGVGTGELFF.

The chain joins TRBV6-5 to TRBJ1-5; TRBD1 might be the D (5 bases). The CDR3 has 15 residues. In germline, CDR1 is MNHEY, CDR2 SVGAGI. Trimming stripped 5 bases from V and 0 bases from J, with 11 bases between. The CDR3, as DNA: TGTGCCAGCAGTAGGACACAATATAGCAATCAGCCCCAGCATTTT. Protein product: CASSRTQYSNQPQHF.

The genes are TRBV23-1 and TRBJ2-4; 7 nucleotides match TRBD1. TRBV23-1 is reported as an ORF; its role is uncertain. V shed 4 bases, J shed 5 bases, and the junction held 11 bases outside the gene matches. The CDR3 has 16 residues. The CDR3 is CASSLLEGQSQNIQYF. The CDR3 DNA follows: TGCGCCAGCAGTCTTCTCGAGGGACAGTCCCAAAACATTCAGTACTTC.

This chain links TRBV27 with TRBJ2-7; TRBD2 matches 10 bases. The V gene's germline CDR1 is MNHEY and CDR2 SMNVEV (reference sequence). The CDR3 has 15 residues. After removal of 0 bases from V and 3 bases from J, the junction contained 2 bases not matched to a gene. CDR3 residues: CASSLSWTSGYEQYF. CDR3 DNA: TGTGCCAGCAGTTTATCTTGGACTAGCGGCTACGAGCAGTACTTC.

This sequence joins TRBV5-6 and TRBJ1-2; D gene unclear. The CDR3 totals 14 residues. V was shortened by 2 bases and J by 4 bases, with 12 bases between the two germline ends. Per the germline V gene, CDR1 is SGHDT and CDR2 is YYEEEE. The CDR3 DNA follows: TGTGCCAGCAGCTTCTCCAGGTCTATCTATGGCTACACCTTC. Its translation: CASSFSRSIYGYTF.

J is TRBJ2-2 and V is TRBV9; TRBD2 agrees at 10 bases. Germline V gene lookup returns CDR1 SGDLS and CDR2 YYNGEE. After removal of 3 bases from V and 3 bases from J, the junction contained 5 bases not matched to a gene. The CDR3 runs to 16 residues. The CDR3 nucleotides read TGTGCCAGCAGCGAGACTAGCGGGTCATACACCGGGGAGCTGTTTTTT. Its protein product is CASSETSGSYTGELFF.

The CDR3 loop reads CAGQVPGYTF. Written as DNA, the CDR3 is TGTGCCGGACAGGTCCCCGGCTACACCTTC. The V and J genes are TRBV6-5 and TRBJ1-2; the match to TRBD1 covers 7 bases. V lost 11 bases, J lost 8 bases, and 5 bases stayed unmatched. The CDR3 is made up of 10 amino acids. Germline V CDR1 and CDR2: MNHEY, SVGAGI.

The rearrangement links TRBV27 to TRBJ1-5, with D possibly being TRBD1 (5 bases). The V gene's germline CDR1 is MNHEY and CDR2 SMNVEV (reference sequence). The CDR3 covers 15 residues. V lost 5 bases and J 0 bases, leaving 11 bases between the germline ends. CDR3 in DNA: TGTGCCAGCAGTCACCTGGGGGGTAGCAATCAGCCCCAGCATTTT. Its translation is CASSHLGGSNQPQHF.

The CDR3 sequence: CATSRKRAGDPTDTQYF. CDR3 coding DNA: TGTGCCACCAGCAGAAAACGGGCGGGAGACCCCACAGATACGCAGTATTTT. The rearrangement joins TRBV15 to TRBJ2-3; 7 bases map to TRBD2. With V trimmed by 2 bases and J by 2 bases, 10 bases remained unmatched. Per the germline V gene, CDR1 is LNHNV and CDR2 is YYDKDF (reference sequence). This CDR3 has 17 amino acids.

The chain links TRBV28 to TRBJ1-5, with TRBD1 matching 8 bases. CDR1 and CDR2 from the germline V gene are MDHEN and SYDVKM. V lost 7 bases, J lost 8 bases, and 10 bases stayed unmatched. The CDR3 extends over 14 amino acids. CDR3 region: CASTRTGSVEPQHF. The CDR3 nucleotides are TGTGCCAGCACCCGGACAGGGTCTGTGGAGCCCCAGCATTTT.

The chain employs TRBV18 and TRBJ1-1; 12 bases map to TRBD1. Germline V CDR1 and CDR2: KGHSH, LQKENI. The length of the CDR3 is 14 residues. Unmatched junction bases numbered 7, after V lost 3 bases and J lost 11 bases. The CDR3 is CASSPGQGADGAFF. CDR3 sequence (DNA): TGTGCCAGCTCACCGGGACAGGGGGCGGATGGGGCTTTCTTT.

J is TRBJ1-5 and V is TRBV28; 7 nucleotides align to TRBD1. The V gene's germline CDR1 is MDHEN and CDR2 SYDVKM. V was pared by 2 bases and J by 4 bases, with 2 bases of the junction left unmatched. The CDR3 has 14 residues. The CDR3 reads CASSLETGNQPQHF. CDR3 coding DNA: TGTGCCAGCAGTTTAGAGACAGGGAATCAGCCCCAGCATTTT. The variable domain in full, with the rest retrieved from reference TRBV28 and TRBJ1-5, is DVKVTQSSRYLVKRTGEKVFLECVQDMDHENMFWYRQDPGLGLRLIYFSYDVKMKEKGDIPEGYSVSREKKERFSLILESASTNQTSMYLCASSLETGNQPQHFGDGTRLSIL.